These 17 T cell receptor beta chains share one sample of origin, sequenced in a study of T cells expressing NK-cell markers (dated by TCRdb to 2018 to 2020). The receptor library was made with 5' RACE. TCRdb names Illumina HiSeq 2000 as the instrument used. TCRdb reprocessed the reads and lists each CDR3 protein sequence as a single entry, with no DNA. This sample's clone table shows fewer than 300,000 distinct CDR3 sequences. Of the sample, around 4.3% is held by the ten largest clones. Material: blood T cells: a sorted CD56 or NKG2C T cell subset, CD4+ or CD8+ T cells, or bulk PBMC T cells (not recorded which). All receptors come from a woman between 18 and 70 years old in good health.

CDR3 protein: CSATPSASGGRETQYF. The chain has TRBV20-1 and TRBJ2-5; TCRdb lists TRBD2, though no DNA is available to test this call. The CDR3 is 16 residues long. CDR1 DFQATT and CDR2 SNEGSKA come from the germline V gene (reference sequence).

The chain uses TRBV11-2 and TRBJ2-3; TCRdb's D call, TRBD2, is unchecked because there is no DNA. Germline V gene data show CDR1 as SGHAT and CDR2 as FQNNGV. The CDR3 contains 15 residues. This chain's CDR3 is CASSLSGGLTDTQYF.

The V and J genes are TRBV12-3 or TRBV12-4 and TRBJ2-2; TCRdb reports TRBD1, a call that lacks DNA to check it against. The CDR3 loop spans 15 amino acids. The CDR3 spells CASRPAGVRTGELFF.

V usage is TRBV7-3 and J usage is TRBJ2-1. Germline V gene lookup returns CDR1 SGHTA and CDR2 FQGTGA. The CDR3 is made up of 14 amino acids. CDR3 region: CASSATSFYNEQFF.

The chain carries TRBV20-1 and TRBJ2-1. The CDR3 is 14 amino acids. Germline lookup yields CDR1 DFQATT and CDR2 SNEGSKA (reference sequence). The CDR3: CSAPDFKSDNEQFF.

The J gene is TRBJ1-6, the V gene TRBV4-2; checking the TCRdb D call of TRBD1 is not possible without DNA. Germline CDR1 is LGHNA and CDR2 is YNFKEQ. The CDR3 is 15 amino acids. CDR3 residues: CASSQDDSSYSPLHF.

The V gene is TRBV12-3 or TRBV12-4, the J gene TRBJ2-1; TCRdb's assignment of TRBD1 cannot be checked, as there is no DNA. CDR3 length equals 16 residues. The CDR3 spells CASSSQGGVSYNEQFF.

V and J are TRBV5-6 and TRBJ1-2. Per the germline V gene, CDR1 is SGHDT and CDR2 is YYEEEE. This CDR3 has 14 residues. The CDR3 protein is CASTLIYSYHGYTF.

The CDR3 reads CSVGTTGKETQYF. This chain joins TRBV29-1 and TRBJ2-5; no DNA is available, so the TRBD1 call from TCRdb remains unchecked. The CDR3 has 13 residues. Germline V lookup: CDR1 SQVTM, CDR2 ANQGSEA.

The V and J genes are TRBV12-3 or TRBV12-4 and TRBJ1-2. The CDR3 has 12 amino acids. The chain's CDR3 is CASSLELVGYTF.

CDR3 amino acids: CASSLDRGSWRGYTF. The chain combines TRBV7-2 with TRBJ1-2; there is no DNA to check the TCRdb D call of TRBD1. Germline CDR1 reads SGHTA; CDR2 reads FQGNSA. The CDR3 loop spans 15 amino acids.

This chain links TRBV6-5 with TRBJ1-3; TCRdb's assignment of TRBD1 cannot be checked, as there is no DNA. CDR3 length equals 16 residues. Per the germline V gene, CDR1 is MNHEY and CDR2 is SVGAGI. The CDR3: CASSYSKTGRGNTIYF.

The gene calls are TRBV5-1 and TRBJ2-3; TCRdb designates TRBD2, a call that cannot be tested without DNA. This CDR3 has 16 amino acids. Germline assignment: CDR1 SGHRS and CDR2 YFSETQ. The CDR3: CASSSTSGGAGDTQYF. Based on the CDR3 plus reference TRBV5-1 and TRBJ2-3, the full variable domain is KAGVTQTPRYLIKTRGQQVTLSCSPISGHRSVSWYQQTPGQGLQFLFEYFSETQRNKGNFPGRFSGRQFSNSRSEMNVSTLELGDSALYLCASSSTSGGAGDTQYFGPGTRLTVL.

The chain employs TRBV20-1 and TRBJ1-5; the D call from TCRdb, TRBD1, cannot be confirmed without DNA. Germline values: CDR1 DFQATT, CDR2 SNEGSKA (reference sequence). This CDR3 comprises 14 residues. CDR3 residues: CSARDRTFNQPQHF.

CDR3 protein: CASSLAWGTEAFF. This chain links TRBV7-2 with TRBJ1-1; TCRdb's D call of TRBD1 is untestable without DNA. Germline-derived CDR1 and CDR2 are SGHTA and FQGNSA. CDR3 length equals 13 residues. Using reference TRBV7-2 and TRBJ1-1 for the parts outside the CDR3, the full variable domain is GAGVSQSPSNKVTEKGKDVELRCDPISGHTALYWYRQSLGQGLEFLIYFQGNSAPDKSGLPSDRFSAERTGGSVSTLTIQRTQQEDSAVYLCASSLAWGTEAFFGQGTRLTVV.

The CDR3 sequence is CASSTRTGGNQPQHF. The V gene is TRBV7-2, the J gene TRBJ1-5; TCRdb reports TRBD1, a call that lacks DNA to check it against. There are 15 residues in the CDR3. Germline-derived CDR1 and CDR2 are SGHTA and FQGNSA. Full variable domain (remainder filled in from reference TRBV7-2 and TRBJ1-5): GAGVSQSPSNKVTEKGKDVELRCDPISGHTALYWYRQSLGQGLEFLIYFQGNSAPDKSGLPSDRFSAERTGGSVSTLTIQRTQQEDSAVYLCASSTRTGGNQPQHFGDGTRLSIL.

The CDR3 loop reads CASSLSGRTYEKLFF. The chain is built from TRBV5-1 and TRBJ1-4. This CDR3 has 15 amino acids. Looked up from germline, CDR1 is SGHRS and CDR2 is YFSETQ.